This T cell receptor beta chain was recovered during a study of T cells in pancreatic ductal adenocarcinoma. Comments on this clone: Its antigen is currently unknown.

No neoadjuvant therapy was given to the selected pancreatic ductal adenocarcinoma patients before their surgery. The germline V gene has CDR1 MNHEY and CDR2 SMNVEV (reference sequence). This CDR3 region has 14 residues. V lost 4 bases and J lost 0; bases outside the gene matches: 2. Study-wide points: The resected pancreatic cancer cohort was biased toward the minority with early-stage disease.

TCRdb's table, derived via immunoSEQ multiplex PCR, lists solely in-frame clones and lacks some. The sample shows about 5,400 clones, around 68% of them seen only once. Material: pancreatic tumor tissue. The genes are TRBV27 and TRBJ1-2, with TRBD1 matching 7 bases. The TCR originated in a human donor with pancreatic ductal adenocarcinoma. CDR3: CASSYRGSNYGYTF. CDR3 DNA: TGTGCCAGCAGTTACAGGGGCTCTAACTATGGCTACACCTTC.